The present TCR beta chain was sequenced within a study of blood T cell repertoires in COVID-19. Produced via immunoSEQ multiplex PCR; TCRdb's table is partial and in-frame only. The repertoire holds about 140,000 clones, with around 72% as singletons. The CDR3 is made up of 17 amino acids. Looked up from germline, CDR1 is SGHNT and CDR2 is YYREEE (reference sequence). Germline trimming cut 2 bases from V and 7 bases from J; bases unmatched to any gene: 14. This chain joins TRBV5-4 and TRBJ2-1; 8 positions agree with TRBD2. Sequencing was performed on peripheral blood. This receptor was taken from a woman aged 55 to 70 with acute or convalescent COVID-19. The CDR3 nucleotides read TGTGCCAGCAGCTTCTTTGGTCAAGCGGGAGTTCGTAATGAGCAGTTCTTC. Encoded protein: CASSFFGQAGVRNEQFF.